The next 27 T cell receptor beta chains were all read from a single sample in a study of T cell responses to AZD1222 COVID-19 vaccine. Sequenced by immunoSEQ multiplex PCR; TCRdb stores in-frame clones only, minus some. The table lists 110,000 to 150,000 clones, around 88% of them singletons, with roughly 3% in the top ten. The material sequenced was peripheral blood, taken on day 0 of AZD1222 vaccination. These receptors all stem from an adult in good health.

This chain links TRBV19 with TRBJ1-6; 9 bases fit TRBD1. CDR1 and CDR2 from the germline V gene are LNHDA and SQIVND (reference sequence). V lost 2 bases and J lost 5; bases outside the gene matches: 7. The length of the CDR3 is 17 residues. The chain's CDR3 is CASSIRGQGHNNSPLHF. As DNA, the CDR3 is TGTGCCAGTAGTATACGGGGACAGGGCCACAATAATTCACCCCTCCACTTT. Full variable domain (remainder filled in from reference TRBV19 and TRBJ1-6): DGGITQSPKYLFRKEGQNVTLSCEQNLNHDAMYWYRQDPGQGLRLIYYSQIVNDFQKGDIAEGYSVSREKKESFPLTVTSAQKNPTAFYLCASSIRGQGHNNSPLHFGNGTRLTVT.

The chain carries TRBV28 and TRBJ2-2, with a possible D match to TRBD1 (6 bases). Trimming shortened V by 6 bases and J by 1 base, and 9 bases separated the two germline ends. CDR1 and CDR2 from the germline V gene are MDHEN and SYDVKM. The CDR3 has 14 amino acids. CDR3 amino acids: CASSPGQNTGELFF. DNA of the CDR3: TGTGCCAGCAGCCCGGGACAGAACACCGGGGAGCTGTTTTTT.

This clone was counted a single time. The chain carries TRBV6-5 and TRBJ1-1, with D possibly matching TRBD1 (6 bases). Germline assignment: CDR1 MNHEY and CDR2 SVGAGI. Trimming cost V 8 bases and J 1 base, with 11 bases left between them. CDR3 size: 13 residues. The CDR3 DNA is TGTGCCAGCTTAGGGGGGACGAACACTGAAGCTTTCTTT. Translating it yields CASLGGTNTEAFF.

The rearrangement joins TRBV5-4 to TRBJ2-2, with 7 bases fitting TRBD1. In germline, CDR1 is SGHNT, CDR2 YYREEE (reference sequence). The CDR3 length is 16 residues. The trim removed 2 bases at V and 0 bases at J, leaving 4 bases unmatched. The CDR3 loop is CASSFDRVSNTGELFF. DNA of the CDR3: TGTGCCAGCAGCTTCGACAGGGTCTCGAACACCGGGGAGCTGTTTTTT. The variable domain in full, completed from reference TRBV5-4 and TRBJ2-2, reads ETGVTQSPTHLIKTRGQQVTLRCSSQSGHNTVSWYQQALGQGPQFIFQYYREEENGRGNFPPRFSGLQFPNYSSELNVNALELDDSALYLCASSFDRVSNTGELFFGEGSRLTVL.

The chain recombines TRBV27 with TRBJ1-2; the D is unclear. CDR1 and CDR2 (germline): MNHEY, SMNVEV (reference sequence). The ends were cut back, 5 bases at V and 4 bases at J, with 14 bases in the middle. This CDR3 is 14 amino acids long. The CDR3 region is CASSPHWGSYGYTF. CDR3 nucleotides: TGTGCCAGCAGTCCGCATTGGGGTTCCTATGGCTACACCTTC.

The CDR3 region is CASSLGQGAYQPQHF. In DNA form, the CDR3 reads TGTGCCAGCAGTTTGGGACAGGGGGCATATCAGCCCCAGCATTTT. This chain connects TRBV27 to TRBJ1-5; 12 bases fit TRBD1. Germline CDR1 MNHEY, CDR2 SMNVEV (reference sequence). There are 15 residues in the CDR3. Losses at the gene ends were 3 bases for V and 5 bases for J; bases not matched to a gene: 2.

The rearrangement links TRBV7-6 to TRBJ2-7; either TRBD1 or TRBD2 may supply D (6 bases each). The V and J ends lost 4 bases and 4 bases respectively, with 20 bases between them. Per the germline V gene, CDR1 is SGHVS and CDR2 is FNYEAQ. This CDR3 comprises 16 residues. As DNA, the CDR3 is TGTGCCAGCAGCTCCCCGTATCGGGGGCAGAGGTACGAGCAGTACTTC. Its translation: CASSSPYRGQRYEQYF.

This chain connects TRBV11-2 to TRBJ1-2; no definite D call. The CDR3 sequence is 15 residues long. V lost 1 base and J 3 bases, leaving 12 bases between the germline ends. Germline CDR1 and CDR2: SGHAT and FQNNGV. CDR3 in amino acids: CASSLVRSGDYGYTF. The CDR3 DNA follows: TGTGCCAGCAGCTTAGTAAGGTCCGGGGACTATGGCTACACCTTC. Full variable domain (missing parts from reference TRBV11-2 and TRBJ1-2): EAGVAQSPRYKIIEKRQSVAFWCNPISGHATLYWYQQILGQGPKLLIQFQNNGVVDDSQLPKDRFSAERLKGVDSTLKIQPAKLEDSAVYLCASSLVRSGDYGYTFGSGTRLTVV.

The rearrangement links TRBV5-1 to TRBJ1-3, with a possible D match to TRBD1 (5 bases). The CDR3 length is 14 residues. The germline V and J ends were trimmed by 3 bases and 4 bases, with 11 bases remaining between them. Germline assignment: CDR1 SGHRS and CDR2 YFSETQ. The CDR3 protein is CASSYGTEGNTIYF. DNA for the CDR3: TGCGCCAGCAGCTACGGGACGGAGGGAAACACCATATATTTT.

The CDR3 loop is CASSLEQSYNEQFF. The CDR3 nucleotides are TGCGCCAGCAGCTTGGAACAGAGCTACAATGAGCAGTTCTTC. The chain couples TRBV5-1 to TRBJ2-1; D is unresolved. Germline-derived CDR1 and CDR2 are SGHRS and YFSETQ. The germline V and J ends were trimmed by 0 bases and 3 bases, with 7 bases remaining between them. The CDR3 totals 14 residues.

The CDR3 DNA reads TGTGCCAGCGAGGCACAGGGTGAGAAGCGCAATCAGCCCCAGCATTTT. Translating gives CASEAQGEKRNQPQHF. The chain is built from TRBV2 and TRBJ1-5; D is possibly TRBD1 (6 bases). The V end lost 8 bases, the J end lost 2 bases, and 19 bases lay between the germline ends. This CDR3 has 16 residues. From germline, CDR1 is SNHLY and CDR2 FYNNEI.

The chain has TRBV5-1 and TRBJ2-1; D gene uncertain. Germline V gene lookup returns CDR1 SGHRS and CDR2 YFSETQ. This CDR3 spans 12 amino acids. V was pared by 1 base and J by 5 bases, with 4 bases between. Here the CDR3 DNA reads TGCGCCAGCAGCTTGTGGGACAATGAGCAGTTCTTC. It encodes CASSLWDNEQFF.

The V gene is TRBV12-3 or TRBV12-4, the J gene TRBJ2-3, with D uncertain. CDR3 length equals 13 residues. The ends were cut back, 5 bases at V and 4 bases at J, with 10 bases in the middle. The CDR3 spells CASSLSTADTQYF. DNA of the CDR3: TGTGCCAGCAGTCTCTCCACGGCAGATACGCAGTATTTT.

V usage is TRBV6-1 and J usage is TRBJ2-1; TRBD2 aligns across 8 bases. V trimming: 2 bases; J trimming: 8 bases; junction bases outside the gene matches: 11. CDR1 is MNHNS and CDR2 is SASEGT in the germline V gene. This CDR3 is built from 16 residues. CDR3 in amino acids: CASSEWLSGSRDEQFF. For the CDR3, the DNA is TGTGCCAGCAGTGAATGGCTAAGCGGGAGCCGGGATGAGCAGTTCTTC.

The chain recombines TRBV6-5 with TRBJ1-2; a possible D gene is TRBD1 (6 bases). This CDR3 spans 13 amino acids. Germline CDR1 is MNHEY and CDR2 is SVGAGI. The V and J ends lost 7 bases and 4 bases respectively, with 13 bases between them. The CDR3 DNA sequence: TGTGCCAGCACGCGCAGGGGCGCCTATGGCTACACCTTC. Amino acid sequence: CASTRRGAYGYTF.

The chain links TRBV28 to TRBJ1-1; D unclear. Trimming stripped 6 bases from V and 10 bases from J, with 12 bases between. CDR3 length equals 11 residues. Germline V lookup: CDR1 MDHEN, CDR2 SYDVKM. The CDR3: CASSRPGVAFF. The CDR3 DNA reads as TGTGCCAGCAGCCGTCCGGGTGTAGCTTTCTTT.

The J gene is TRBJ2-5, the V gene TRBV2, with 12 nucleotides matching TRBD2. Losses at the gene ends were 8 bases for V and 2 bases for J; bases not matched to a gene: 6. CDR1 is SNHLY, CDR2 FYNNEI, per germline. CDR3 size: 15 residues. CDR3 region: CASRGGLAGQETQYF. The CDR3 DNA is TGTGCCAGCCGGGGGGGACTAGCGGGTCAAGAGACCCAGTACTTC.

This clone was detected only once. The V gene is TRBV10-3, the J gene TRBJ1-5, with a weak D call TRBD1 (6 bases). The CDR3 extends over 16 amino acids. Trimming pared 0 bases from V and 7 bases from J, leaving 16 bases between. Germline values: CDR1 ENHRY, CDR2 SYGVKD. CDR3 nucleotides: TGTGCCATCAGTGAGTCCCTGTTCAGGGGATCCCAGCCCCAGCATTTT. This gives the protein CAISESLFRGSQPQHF.

The gene calls are TRBV19 and TRBJ1-3; the D gene is possibly TRBD1 (5 bases). There are 14 residues in the CDR3. Germline CDR1 LNHDA, CDR2 SQIVND (reference sequence). V was trimmed by 1 base and J by 9 bases, leaving 13 bases between them. CDR3 in amino acids: CASSIAGAAGTIYF. For the CDR3, the DNA is TGTGCCAGTAGTATAGCTGGGGCCGCGGGCACCATATATTTT.

CDR3 nucleotide sequence: TGTGCCAGCAGCCAAGCCCGGACAGGGGGCGGTGGCTACACCTTC. Translation gives CASSQARTGGGGYTF. The chain is built from TRBV14 and TRBJ1-2; 11 bases are a match to TRBD1. The CDR3 runs 15 residues. The trim removed 1 base at V and 7 bases at J, leaving 5 bases unmatched. The germline CDR1 and CDR2 sequences are SGHDN and FVKESK.

Only a few counts were recorded for this clone. The genes are TRBV9 and TRBJ2-7; D remains unclear. Germline CDR1 SGDLS, CDR2 YYNGEE. The CDR3 is 12 residues long. V dropped 4 bases and J dropped 0 bases, with 5 bases sitting between them. CDR3 loop: CASSSTSYEQYF. The CDR3 DNA is TGTGCCAGCAGCTCCACCTCCTACGAGCAGTACTTC.

The rearrangement links TRBV3-1 (or the pseudogene TRBV3-2) to TRBJ2-5; 12 bases agree with TRBD2. The CDR3 has 16 amino acids. Germline V lookup: CDR1 LGHDT, CDR2 YNNKEL (reference sequence). Germline trimming cut 3 bases from V and 7 bases from J; bases unmatched to any gene: 9. CDR3 bases: TGTGCCAGCAGCCAGCGGACTAGCGGGATAGGGGTGACCCAGTACTTC. This gives the protein CASSQRTSGIGVTQYF.

The J gene is TRBJ2-3, the V gene TRBV9, with 10 bases matching TRBD1. This CDR3 region has 16 residues. Germline CDR1 and CDR2: SGDLS and YYNGEE. V was clipped by 1 base and J by 6 bases; unmatched bases: 8. The CDR3 region is CASSVSPTGGRDTQYF. CDR3 sequence (DNA): TGTGCCAGCAGCGTAAGTCCGACAGGGGGCAGGGATACGCAGTATTTT.

The CDR3, as DNA: TGTGCCACCAGACATACCGGGACAGGGGATAAGCATTTT. Protein sequence: CATRHTGTGDKHF. V usage is TRBV24-1 and J usage is TRBJ1-5, with 10 bases lining up with TRBD1. V gave up 7 bases and J gave up 14 bases; unmatched junction bases: 10. CDR1 and CDR2 from the germline V gene are KGHDR and SFDVKD. The CDR3 length is 13 residues.

The chain joins TRBV23-1 to TRBJ1-4; D ambiguous. TRBV23-1 is flagged as an ORF with uncertain function. The CDR3 consists of 13 residues. V was pared by 6 bases and J by 3 bases, with 8 bases between. Here the CDR3 reads CASRTFANEKLFF. The CDR3, as DNA: TGCGCCAGCAGAACTTTTGCTAATGAAAAACTGTTTTTT.

This clone was seen more than once but under ten times. The V gene is TRBV19, the J gene TRBJ2-2, with 12 bases identical to TRBD2. Germline V gives CDR1 LNHDA, CDR2 SQIVND (reference sequence). The J segment lost 3 bases and the V segment lost 3 bases, leaving 8 bases of the junction unmatched. The CDR3 is 18 amino acids. CDR3 loop: CASSIGLAGGRDTGELFF. The CDR3 DNA sequence: TGTGCCAGTAGTATTGGGCTAGCGGGAGGGCGGGACACCGGGGAGCTGTTTTTT. Together with reference TRBV19 and TRBJ2-2, the CDR3 gives the full variable domain: DGGITQSPKYLFRKEGQNVTLSCEQNLNHDAMYWYRQDPGQGLRLIYYSQIVNDFQKGDIAEGYSVSREKKESFPLTVTSAQKNPTAFYLCASSIGLAGGRDTGELFFGEGSRLTVL.

This chain links TRBV5-6 with TRBJ2-3; 7 nucleotides align to TRBD2. This CDR3 spans 16 amino acids. With V trimmed by 0 bases and J by 2 bases, 6 bases remained unmatched. The germline gives CDR1 SGHDT, CDR2 YYEEEE. The CDR3: CASSLALADATDTQYF. The CDR3 DNA reads TGTGCCAGCAGCTTGGCCCTAGCGGATGCCACAGATACGCAGTATTTT.